The sequence of this T cell receptor beta chain was determined in a study of human T cells and chemical hapten exposure (dated by TCRdb to about 2021). For context, the study as a whole: For sensitization, 2% DPC in acetone was applied to a roughly 2 cm by roughly 2 cm area of upper inner arm skin. Throughout the study period of 20 to 25 weeks, patients also received therapeutic DPC doses to the scalp every week. Patch tests used Finn chambers with 0.01% DPC on the upper back, scored after 6 days by International Contact Dermatitis Research Group standards. The patient cohort, mostly female, included alopecia areata with under or over 50% scalp involvement, alopecia totalis and alopecia universalis. Libraries were combined into a pool for sequencing, and differences in TCR yield between samples came mainly from small differences in library volumes within the pool. Peripheral blood TCR repertoire changes were tracked in vivo in alopecia patients during primary and secondary sensitization to the hapten diphenylcyclopropenone (DPC). Blood was sampled from patients pre-sensitization (week 0) and at 2, 6 and about 24 weeks after DPC sensitization. Twenty-nine alopecia patients provided blood for TCR sequencing at one to four time points (pre-sensitization, 2, 6 and 24 weeks).

Paper-wide results and their limitations: Patch test score was positively correlated with the number of PT1 expanded TCRs, with significance at thresholds 8, 16 and 32 but not at 4. Compared with pre-sensitization or healthy control sets, expanded TCRs formed significantly more large CDR3 similarity clusters, which is consistent with antigen-driven responses. The number of TCRs above 1 in 1000 frequency did not change with DPC sensitization; there was no evidence of global repertoire structure alterations. Alopecia, a presumed autoimmune disease, was present in all patients, so the immune response of the patients might differ from that of healthy individuals. After repeated subsampling, the strength of the expansion versus patch-test correlation and the threshold at which it became significant changed.

Libraries were prepared through RACE. This sample was sequenced with a NextSeq 500. During library preparation, unique molecular identifiers were attached to individual cDNA molecules so that TCRs could be counted quantitatively and reproducibly. From each blood RNA sample, both TCR alpha and TCR beta chains were sequenced. The authors' pipeline ran thus. The median number of TCRs per sample was 95,638, ranging from roughly 23,224 to 690,600. The Decombinator software suite was used to annotate the V, J and CDR3 of the TCR reads. For PS versus PT1 abundance plots, all samples were subsampled to the same number of TCRs (28,000). Expanded TCRs were defined as absent before sensitization and observed at least eight times at the 2-week time point. TCRdb reanalyzed the raw reads on its own, using fastp at Q25 for trimming and MiXCR for clone calling, and kept in-frame beta chains. Under each unique CDR3 protein, matching rows form one entry showing the most common genes and DNA. In this record, the V and J calls reflect TCRdb's handling and not the investigators' own analysis. The sample profile shows about 180,000 distinct CDR3 sequences; 30% of them were found once. Jointly, the top ten make up about 2.7% of the sample.

The V end loses 4 bases and the J end loses 14 bases, and a stretch of 16 bases separates them. Via the germline V gene (reference sequence), CDR1 is SGHKS and CDR2 YYEKEE. From its cysteine to its phenylalanine, the CDR3 spans 13 amino acids. The retained sequence is limited to the CDR3, 39 bases, with the frame set at the first base. With respect to this clonotype: Its antigen has not been determined. No per-base quality is available; no much larger clone lies one base away.

This specimen's time point label, interpreted: pre-sensitization, week 0. The label giving this sample's treatment or condition can be read as: therapeutic diphenylcyclopropenone sensitization with weekly scalp DPC. At each patch-test visit, blood was drawn before the patch test was applied. Patients were considered eligible if aged 18 to 70, diagnosed with alopecia and deemed suitable for DPC therapy, and patients were excluded if pregnant. Total RNA was extracted from unfractionated whole blood collected in Tempus Blood RNA tubes. The V and J genes are TRBV5-5 and TRBJ1-6; too little of a D gene remains to name it. The sample in question was whole blood, obtained in connection with sensitization to the hapten diphenylcyclopropenone (DPC). This TCR derives from a woman in her 30s with alopecia areata. Some clones in this sample may be carry-over from other donors' samples. The CDR3 has the sequence CASSPVLRRSLHF. The base sequence is TGTGCCAGCAGCCCGGTTTTAAGAAGGTCCCTCCACTTT.